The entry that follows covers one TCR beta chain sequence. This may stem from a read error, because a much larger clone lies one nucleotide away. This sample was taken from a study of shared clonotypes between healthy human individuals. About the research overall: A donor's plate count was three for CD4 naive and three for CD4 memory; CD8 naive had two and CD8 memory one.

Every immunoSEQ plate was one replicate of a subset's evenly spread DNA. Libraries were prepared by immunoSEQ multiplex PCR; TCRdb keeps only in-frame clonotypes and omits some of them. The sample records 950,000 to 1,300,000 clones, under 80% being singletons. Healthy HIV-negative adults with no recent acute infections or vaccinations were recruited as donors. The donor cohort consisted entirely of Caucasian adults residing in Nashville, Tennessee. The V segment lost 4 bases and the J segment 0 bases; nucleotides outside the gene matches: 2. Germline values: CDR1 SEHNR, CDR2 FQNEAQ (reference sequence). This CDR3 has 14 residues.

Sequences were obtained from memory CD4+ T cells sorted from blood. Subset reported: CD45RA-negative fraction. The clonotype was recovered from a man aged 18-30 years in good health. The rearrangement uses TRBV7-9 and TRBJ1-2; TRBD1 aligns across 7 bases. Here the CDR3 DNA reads TGTGCCAGCAGCTGGGGACAGACTAACTATGGCTACACCTTC. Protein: CASSWGQTNYGYTF.